This T cell receptor (beta chain) was documented in a study of T-cell memory formation after mild COVID-19. At the level of the study: Most TCR clusters belonged to a single donor. General study results and limits: Largely, contracting CD4+ clones fell within CM and EM, and contracting CD8+ clones within EMRA.

This clonotype occurred a few times. The target antigen is unknown. TCRdb processed the 5' RACE reads anew with MiXCR; each CDR3 protein has one entry. The table has about 110,000 distinct CDR3 sequences, 13% to 15% seen once. Sequencing was done on a sample of PBMCs or a T cell subset sorted from them (not recorded which). This TCR came from a man aged 18 to 30 who had mild COVID-19 (a few samples of this study predate the infection). Cell type and time point are not known.

CDR3 nucleotides: TGTGCCAGCAGCGTGTCAGGGGGCAGTGGGGCCAACGTCCTGACTTTC. It codes for CASSVSGGSGANVLTF. The chain recombines TRBV9 with TRBJ2-6, with TRBD1 matching 8 bases. Trimming at V came to 2 bases and at J to 3 bases, leaving 4 bases not matched to a gene. CDR3 length: 16 amino acids. Germline assignment: CDR1 SGDLS and CDR2 YYNGEE. Looking up the rest from reference TRBV9 and TRBJ2-6 gives the full variable domain: DSGVTQTPKHLITATGQRVTLRCSPRSGDLSVYWYQQSLDQGLQFLIQYYNGEERAKGNILERFSAQQFPDLHSELNLSSLELGDSALYFCASSVSGGSGANVLTFGAGSRLTVL.